This T cell receptor beta chain was identified in a study of blood T cells in healthy people across ages. This clonotype has a handful of counts. Primed by a sample-barcoded 5' primer and a J-beta primer mix, a second PCR proceeded for 7 to 11 cycles. TCRdb passed the 5' RACE reads through MiXCR, listing each CDR3 protein once. The sample holds approximately 2,000,000 distinct CDR3 sequences, roughly two fifths seen once. V shed 1 base, J shed 8 bases, and the junction held 4 bases outside the gene matches. The CDR3 is 14 residues long. The germline gives CDR1 LNHNV, CDR2 YYDKDF (reference sequence). V and J are TRBV15 and TRBJ2-1, with 8 positions matching TRBD2. This TCR was sampled from a human donor in good health. The sequenced sample was blood. The CDR3 protein is CATSRALAGHEQFF. As DNA, the CDR3 is TGTGCCACCAGCAGAGCATTAGCGGGACATGAGCAGTTCTTC.